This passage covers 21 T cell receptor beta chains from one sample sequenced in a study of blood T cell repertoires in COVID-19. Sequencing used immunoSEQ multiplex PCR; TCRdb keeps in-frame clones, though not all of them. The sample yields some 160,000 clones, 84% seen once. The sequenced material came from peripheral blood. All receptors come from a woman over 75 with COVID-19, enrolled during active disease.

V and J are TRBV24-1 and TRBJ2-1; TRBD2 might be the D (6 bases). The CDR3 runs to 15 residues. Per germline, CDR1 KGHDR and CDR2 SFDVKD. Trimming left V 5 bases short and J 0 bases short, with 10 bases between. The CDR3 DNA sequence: TGTGCCACCAGTGGAGGTAGCGGCTCCTACAATGAGCAGTTCTTC. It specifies CATSGGSGSYNEQFF.

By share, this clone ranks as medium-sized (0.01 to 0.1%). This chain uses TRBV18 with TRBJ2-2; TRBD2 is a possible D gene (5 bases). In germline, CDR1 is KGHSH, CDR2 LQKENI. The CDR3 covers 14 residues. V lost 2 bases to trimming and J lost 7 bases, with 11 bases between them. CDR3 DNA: TGTGCCAGCTCACCAGTCTCCGCGGGCGGGGAGCTGTTTTTT. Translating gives CASSPVSAGGELFF.

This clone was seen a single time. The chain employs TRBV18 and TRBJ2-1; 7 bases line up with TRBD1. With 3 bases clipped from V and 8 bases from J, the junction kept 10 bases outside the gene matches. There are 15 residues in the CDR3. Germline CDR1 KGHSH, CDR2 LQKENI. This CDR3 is CASSPLTGIFDEQFF. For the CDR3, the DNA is TGTGCCAGCTCACCTCTGACAGGGATTTTCGATGAGCAGTTCTTC.

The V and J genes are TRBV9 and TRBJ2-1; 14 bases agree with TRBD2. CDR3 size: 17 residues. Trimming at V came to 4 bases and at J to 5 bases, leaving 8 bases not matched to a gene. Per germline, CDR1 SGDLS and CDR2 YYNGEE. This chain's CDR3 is CASSLTTSGGDHNEQFF. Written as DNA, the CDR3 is TGTGCCAGCAGCTTGACGACTAGCGGGGGGGATCACAATGAGCAGTTCTTC.

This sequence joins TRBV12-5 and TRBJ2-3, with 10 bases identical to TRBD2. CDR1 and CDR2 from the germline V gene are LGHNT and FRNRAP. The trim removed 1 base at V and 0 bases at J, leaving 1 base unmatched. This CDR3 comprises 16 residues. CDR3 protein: CASGLGLAGSTDTQYF. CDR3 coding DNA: TGTGCTAGTGGTTTGGGACTAGCGGGTAGCACAGATACGCAGTATTTT.

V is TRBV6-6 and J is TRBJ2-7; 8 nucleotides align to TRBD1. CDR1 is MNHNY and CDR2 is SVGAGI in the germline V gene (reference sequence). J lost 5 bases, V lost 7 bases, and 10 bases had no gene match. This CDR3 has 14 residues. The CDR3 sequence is CASTKQGDYDEQYF. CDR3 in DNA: TGTGCCAGCACCAAACAGGGGGATTATGACGAGCAGTACTTC.

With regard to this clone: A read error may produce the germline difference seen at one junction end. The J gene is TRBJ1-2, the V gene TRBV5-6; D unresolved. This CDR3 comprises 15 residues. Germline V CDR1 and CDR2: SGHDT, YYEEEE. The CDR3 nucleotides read TGTGCCAGCAGCTCGTACCTCTCGGGGAACTACGGCTACACCTTC. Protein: CASSSYLSGNYGYTF.

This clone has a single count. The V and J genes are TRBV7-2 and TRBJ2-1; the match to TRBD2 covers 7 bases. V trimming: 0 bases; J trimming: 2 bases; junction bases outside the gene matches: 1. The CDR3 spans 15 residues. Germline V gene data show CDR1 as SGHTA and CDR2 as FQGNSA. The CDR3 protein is CASSLAAGAYNEQFF. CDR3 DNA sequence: TGTGCCAGCAGCTTAGCGGCGGGGGCCTACAATGAGCAGTTCTTC.

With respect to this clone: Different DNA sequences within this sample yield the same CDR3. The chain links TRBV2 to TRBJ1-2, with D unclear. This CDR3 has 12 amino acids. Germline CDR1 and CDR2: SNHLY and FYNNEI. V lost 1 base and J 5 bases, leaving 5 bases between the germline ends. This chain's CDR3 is CASSEGGYGYTF. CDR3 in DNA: TGTGCCAGCAGTGAAGGCGGATATGGCTACACCTTC.

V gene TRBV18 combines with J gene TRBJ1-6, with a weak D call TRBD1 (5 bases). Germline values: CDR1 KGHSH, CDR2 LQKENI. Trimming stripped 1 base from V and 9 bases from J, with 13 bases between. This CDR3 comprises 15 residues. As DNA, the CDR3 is TGTGCCAGCTCACCACAGGGCGGTCAGGGTTCACCCCTCCACTTT. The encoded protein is CASSPQGGQGSPLHF. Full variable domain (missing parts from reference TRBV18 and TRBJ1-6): NAGVMQNPRHLVRRRGQEARLRCSPMKGHSHVYWYRQLPEEGLKFMVYLQKENIIDESGMPKERFSAEFPKEGPSILRIQQVVRGDSAAYFCASSPQGGQGSPLHFGNGTRLTVT.

CDR3: CASRRTGNQPQHF. CDR3 nucleotide sequence: TGTGCCAGCCGACGGACTGGCAATCAGCCCCAGCATTTT. The gene calls are TRBV6-5 and TRBJ1-5; no clear D. There are 13 residues in the CDR3. The V end was cut by 8 bases, the J end by 2 bases, with 10 bases between. In germline, CDR1 is MNHEY, CDR2 SVGAGI.

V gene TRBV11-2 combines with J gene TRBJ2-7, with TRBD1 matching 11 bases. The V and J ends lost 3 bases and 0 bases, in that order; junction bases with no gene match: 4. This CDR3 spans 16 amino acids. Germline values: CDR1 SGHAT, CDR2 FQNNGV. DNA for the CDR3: TGTGCCAGCAGCTTGGCGGGACAGGGGGTCTCCTACGAGCAGTACTTC. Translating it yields CASSLAGQGVSYEQYF. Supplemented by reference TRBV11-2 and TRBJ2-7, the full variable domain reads EAGVAQSPRYKIIEKRQSVAFWCNPISGHATLYWYQQILGQGPKLLIQFQNNGVVDDSQLPKDRFSAERLKGVDSTLKIQPAKLEDSAVYLCASSLAGQGVSYEQYFGPGTRLTVT.

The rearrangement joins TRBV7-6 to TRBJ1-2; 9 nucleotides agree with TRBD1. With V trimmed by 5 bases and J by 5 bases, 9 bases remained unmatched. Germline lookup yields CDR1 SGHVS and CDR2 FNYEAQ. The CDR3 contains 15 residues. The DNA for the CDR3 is TGTGCCAGCAGCCCCTCGACAGGGGGGGGGTATGGCTACACCTTC. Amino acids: CASSPSTGGGYGYTF. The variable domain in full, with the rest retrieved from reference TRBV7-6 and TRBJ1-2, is GAGVSQSPRYKVTKRGQDVALRCDPISGHVSLYWYRQALGQGPEFLTYFNYEAQQDKSGLPNDRFSAERPEGSISTLTIQRTEQRDSAMYRCASSPSTGGGYGYTFGSGTRLTVV.

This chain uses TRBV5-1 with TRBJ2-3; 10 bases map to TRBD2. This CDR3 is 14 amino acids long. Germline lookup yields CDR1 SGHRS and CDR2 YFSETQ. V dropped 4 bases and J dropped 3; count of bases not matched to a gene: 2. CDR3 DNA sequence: TGCGCCAGCAGCCTGACTAGCGGGACAGATACGCAGTATTTT. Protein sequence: CASSLTSGTDTQYF.

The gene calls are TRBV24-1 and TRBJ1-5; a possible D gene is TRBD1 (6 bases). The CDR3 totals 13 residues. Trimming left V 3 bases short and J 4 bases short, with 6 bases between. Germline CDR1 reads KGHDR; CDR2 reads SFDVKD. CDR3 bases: TGTGCCACCAGTGATACAGGGAATCAGCCCCAGCATTTT. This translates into CATSDTGNQPQHF.

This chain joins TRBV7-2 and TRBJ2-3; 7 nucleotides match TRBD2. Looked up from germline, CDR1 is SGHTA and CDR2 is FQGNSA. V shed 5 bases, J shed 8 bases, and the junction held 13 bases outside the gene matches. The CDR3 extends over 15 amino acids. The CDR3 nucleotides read TGTGCCAGCAGCCATAGGGGCGGGAGAATGGGTACGCAGTATTTT. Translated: CASSHRGGRMGTQYF. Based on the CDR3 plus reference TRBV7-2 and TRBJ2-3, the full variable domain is GAGVSQSPSNKVTEKGKDVELRCDPISGHTALYWYRQSLGQGLEFLIYFQGNSAPDKSGLPSDRFSAERTGGSVSTLTIQRTQQEDSAVYLCASSHRGGRMGTQYFGPGTRLTVL.

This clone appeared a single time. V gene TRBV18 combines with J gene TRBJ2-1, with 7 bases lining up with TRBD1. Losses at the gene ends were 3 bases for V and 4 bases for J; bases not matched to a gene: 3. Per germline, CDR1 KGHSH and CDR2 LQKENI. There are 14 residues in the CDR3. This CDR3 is CASSPGTVYNEQFF. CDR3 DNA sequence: TGTGCCAGCTCACCGGGGACAGTTTACAATGAGCAGTTCTTC.

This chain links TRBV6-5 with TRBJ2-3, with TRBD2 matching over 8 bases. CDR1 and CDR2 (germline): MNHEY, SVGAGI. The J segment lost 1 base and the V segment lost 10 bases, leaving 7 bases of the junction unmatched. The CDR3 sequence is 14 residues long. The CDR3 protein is CATGLAHGTDTQYF. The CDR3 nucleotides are TGTGCCACCGGACTAGCACATGGCACAGATACGCAGTATTTT.

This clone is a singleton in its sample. Written as DNA, the CDR3 is TGTGCCAGCAGCCAGCCAGGGGGCATGTCCAAAAACATTCAGTACTTC. Amino acids: CASSQPGGMSKNIQYF. The genes are TRBV3-1 (or the pseudogene TRBV3-2) and TRBJ2-4; 8 positions agree with TRBD1. In germline, CDR1 is LGHDT, CDR2 YNNKEL (reference sequence). Losses at the gene ends were 3 bases for V and 2 bases for J; bases not matched to a gene: 6. The CDR3 has 16 residues.

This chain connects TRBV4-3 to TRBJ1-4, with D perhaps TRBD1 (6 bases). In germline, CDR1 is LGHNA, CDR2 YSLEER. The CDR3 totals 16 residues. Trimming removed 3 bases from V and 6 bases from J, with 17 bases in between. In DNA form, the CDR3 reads TGCGCCAGCAGCCACATCCTAGGGGGGGGAGATGAAAAACTGTTTTTT. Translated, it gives CASSHILGGGDEKLFF.

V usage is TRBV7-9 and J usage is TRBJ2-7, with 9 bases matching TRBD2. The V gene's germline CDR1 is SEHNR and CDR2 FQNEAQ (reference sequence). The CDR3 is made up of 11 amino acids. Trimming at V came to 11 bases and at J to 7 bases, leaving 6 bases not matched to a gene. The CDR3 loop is CAAGGLGEQYF. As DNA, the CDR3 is TGTGCCGCGGGGGGGCTGGGGGAGCAGTACTTC.